This T cell receptor (beta chain) was recovered during a study of PD-1 blockade in classical Hodgkin lymphoma. Study at large: Every 2 weeks, patients got 3 mg/kg intravenous nivolumab.

Each patient experienced a relapse that followed autologous stem cell transplantation, and brentuximab vedotin exposure varied. TCRdb keeps only in-frame clones here, not all; method: immunoSEQ multiplex PCR. The sample lists around 44,000 clones, 86% occurring once. Findings and caveats of the study: No one has yet defined what causes the repertoire differences, which may be disease activity or prior therapy. Baseline diversity resembling that of newly diagnosed patients was seen in complete responders. Relapsed/refractory patients reportedly had the lowest baseline TCR diversity, below newly diagnosed patients, who were below healthy donors.

Turning to this clone: Its antigen is unidentified.

Source: peripheral blood mononuclear cells (PBMCs), taken before the second cycle of nivolumab. The receptor was isolated from a human donor with classical Hodgkin lymphoma.

The CDR3 protein is CASSQDGNYGYTF. The CDR3 nucleotides read TGTGCCAGCAGCCAGGACGGGAACTATGGCTACACCTTC. This sequence joins TRBV7-2 and TRBJ1-2; D gene uncertain. This CDR3 contains 13 residues. CDR1 is SGHTA, CDR2 FQGNSA, per germline. The ends were cut back, 5 bases at V and 2 bases at J, with 9 bases in the middle.